This TCR beta chain was sequenced for a study of blood T cell repertoires in COVID-19. The overall study: Collection of acute and convalescent COVID-19 samples took place in the United States, Italy and Spain. PBMCs, B-cell-depleted T cells, or T cells were the source of the cDNA or gDNA that made up the material.

Germline CDR1 SGHVS, CDR2 FQNEAQ. CDR3 size: 16 residues. How the authors handled the data: Reference gene primers were amplified, and this amplification served to estimate nucleated cell counts. Sequenced by immunoSEQ multiplex PCR; TCRdb stores in-frame clones only, minus some. V and J calls and clone size are copied from that table; D and trimming were computed from the DNA. The sample contains roughly 230,000 clones, around 83% of which appear only once. This clone showed up just once. An end of the junction does not agree with germline; a read error may underlie this. Sequencing was done on a sample of peripheral blood. V gene TRBV7-8 combines with J gene TRBJ1-2; 7 nucleotides line up with TRBD1. This receptor was taken from a woman between 45 and 65 years old with acute or convalescent COVID-19. This CDR3 reads CASSLAEIIRQGRWSF. The CDR3 DNA reads as TGTGCCAGCAGCTTAGCGGAAATTATAAGACAGGGCCGGTGGTCCTTC.